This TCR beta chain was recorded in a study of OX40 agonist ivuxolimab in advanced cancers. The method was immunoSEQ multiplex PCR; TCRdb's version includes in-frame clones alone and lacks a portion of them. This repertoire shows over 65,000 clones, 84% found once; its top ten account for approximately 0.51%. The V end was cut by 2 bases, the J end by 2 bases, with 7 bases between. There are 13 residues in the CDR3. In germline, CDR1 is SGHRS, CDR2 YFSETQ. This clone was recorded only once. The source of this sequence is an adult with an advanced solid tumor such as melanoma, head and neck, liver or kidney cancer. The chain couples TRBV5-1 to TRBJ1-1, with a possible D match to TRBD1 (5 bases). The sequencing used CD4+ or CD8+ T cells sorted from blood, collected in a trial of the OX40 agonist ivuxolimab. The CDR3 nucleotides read TGCGCCAGCAGCTTAACAGGAAACACTGAAGCTTTCTTT. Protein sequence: CASSLTGNTEAFF.